Presented here are 25 T cell receptor beta chains from one specimen sequenced in a study of cytomegalovirus exposure and HLA in healthy donors. The PCR had 60 Vbeta and 13 Jbeta primers. Clones were sequenced by immunoSEQ multiplex PCR, and TCRdb holds only the in-frame ones, with some missing. The sample has 95,000 to 150,000 clones, over 65% seen once; the top ten hold more than 1.5%. Sample: PBMCs. The receptor source for this set is a man aged 18 to 35 in good health and CMV-seronegative.

The CDR3 region has the DNA TGTGCCAGTAGTATGTACAGGGGGCAGAGTGAGCAGTACTTC. Encoded protein: CASSMYRGQSEQYF. The chain recombines TRBV19 with TRBJ2-7; TRBD1 matches 9 bases. The trim removed 3 bases at V and 7 bases at J, leaving 7 bases unmatched. Germline-derived CDR1 and CDR2 are LNHDA and SQIVND (reference sequence). The CDR3 runs 14 residues.

This chain links TRBV11-2 with TRBJ1-1; possible D gene TRBD1, 6 bases. Germline CDR1 reads SGHAT; CDR2 reads FQNNGV. The CDR3 contains 15 residues. Trimming pared 3 bases from V and 1 base from J, leaving 12 bases between. CDR3 in amino acids: CASSLGRGSNTEAFF. CDR3 nucleotide sequence: TGTGCCAGCAGCTTGGGCAGGGGATCGAACACTGAAGCTTTCTTT.

V usage is TRBV6-1 and J usage is TRBJ2-7; TRBD2 matches at 8 bases. The V and J ends lost 6 bases and 3 bases, in that order; junction bases with no gene match: 7. The CDR3 has 14 residues. Germline-derived CDR1 and CDR2 are MNHNS and SASEGT. CDR3 amino acids: CASSPPGGNYEQYF. For the CDR3, the DNA is TGTGCCAGCAGCCCGCCGGGGGGGAACTACGAGCAGTACTTC.

The CDR3 coding sequence is TGTGCCAGTTGTGACAGGGGCCGCCTCTCTGGGGCCAACGTCCTGACTTTC. Encoded protein: CASCDRGRLSGANVLTF. The chain couples TRBV19 to TRBJ2-6; 8 bases are a match to TRBD1. The V gene's germline CDR1 is LNHDA and CDR2 SQIVND (reference sequence). There are 17 residues in the CDR3. The junction had 9 bases not matched to a gene; V was cut back by 8 bases and J by 0 bases. Based on the CDR3 plus reference TRBV19 and TRBJ2-6, the full variable domain is DGGITQSPKYLFRKEGQNVTLSCEQNLNHDAMYWYRQDPGQGLRLIYYSQIVNDFQKGDIAEGYSVSREKKESFPLTVTSAQKNPTAFYLCASCDRGRLSGANVLTFGAGSRLTVL.

The chain has TRBV14 and TRBJ1-2; possible D gene TRBD1, 6 bases. Trimming took off 2 bases at V and 4 bases at J, with 11 bases between the two ends. Germline CDR1 reads SGHDN; CDR2 reads FVKESK. This CDR3 comprises 14 residues. Written as DNA, the CDR3 is TGTGCCAGCAGCCAACTGGGGGCCGGCTATGGCTACACCTTC. This encodes CASSQLGAGYGYTF.

The chain employs TRBV19 and TRBJ2-7, with 8 bases aligning to TRBD1. J was trimmed by 2 bases and V by 5 bases; bases with no gene match: 5. The CDR3 sequence is 14 residues long. The V gene's germline CDR1 is LNHDA and CDR2 SQIVND (reference sequence). CDR3 nucleotide sequence: TGTGCCAGTAGTCCCCGGACAGGGACCTACGAGCAGTACTTC. This translates into CASSPRTGTYEQYF.

This clone turned up a few times. This sequence joins TRBV6-1 and TRBJ2-1; 11 nucleotides align to TRBD2. The germline V gene has CDR1 MNHNS and CDR2 SASEGT. V lost 2 bases to trimming and J lost 4 bases; unmatched junction nucleotides: 1. This CDR3 region has 15 residues. The chain's CDR3 is CASSEIAGGYNEQFF. CDR3 in DNA: TGTGCCAGCAGTGAAATAGCGGGGGGGTACAATGAGCAGTTCTTC.

This clone was seen only a few times. The same CDR3 also results from other DNA sequences found in this sample. V and J are TRBV27 and TRBJ1-1, with D possibly matching TRBD1 (5 bases). The CDR3 is 15 residues long. V gave up 2 bases and J gave up 1 base, with 11 bases separating them. The germline V gene has CDR1 MNHEY and CDR2 SMNVEV (reference sequence). The DNA of the CDR3 is TGTGCCAGCAGTTTAAGCAGGGTGGGGAACACTGAAGCTTTCTTT. Translating it yields CASSLSRVGNTEAFF.

The gene calls are TRBV6-5 and TRBJ2-1; TRBD1 matches at 8 bases. Germline V CDR1 and CDR2: MNHEY, SVGAGI. The CDR3 length is 11 residues. The V gene end was trimmed by 6 bases and the J gene end by 11 bases; junction bases not matched to a gene: 3. CDR3 sequence: CASRTGEKQFF. The CDR3 bases are TGTGCCAGCAGGACAGGGGAAAAGCAGTTCTTC.

V and J are TRBV27 and TRBJ1-4; 9 nucleotides line up with TRBD1. With 2 bases clipped from V and 5 bases from J, the junction kept 0 bases outside the gene matches. The CDR3 loop spans 14 amino acids. The germline V gene encodes CDR1 MNHEY and CDR2 SMNVEV (reference sequence). The CDR3 nucleotides are TGTGCCAGCAGTTTAGGGACAGGGAATGAAAAACTGTTTTTT. Protein: CASSLGTGNEKLFF.

The V and J genes are TRBV5-1 and TRBJ2-2, with D perhaps TRBD2 (6 bases). The CDR3 has 15 residues. Germline V lookup: CDR1 SGHRS, CDR2 YFSETQ. The V end was cut by 3 bases, the J end by 0 bases, with 9 bases between. The CDR3 spells CASSSGDTNTGELFF. The CDR3 coding sequence is TGCGCCAGCAGCTCGGGGGATACGAACACCGGGGAGCTGTTTTTT.

The gene calls are TRBV7-8 and TRBJ2-5; 8 bases line up with TRBD1. V shed 5 bases, J shed 5 bases, and the junction held 16 bases outside the gene matches. The CDR3 consists of 17 residues. Germline loops: CDR1 SGHVS, CDR2 FQNEAQ. The CDR3 DNA follows: TGTGCCAGCAGCCCGCGGACAGGGCGGTCTCAGGTGGAGACCCAGTACTTC. It yields the protein CASSPRTGRSQVETQYF.

The V call is TRBV6-5, the J call TRBJ1-4; tentative D call: TRBD1 (6 bases). This CDR3 is 14 amino acids long. Trimming removed 4 bases from V and 8 bases from J, with 14 bases in between. Germline values: CDR1 MNHEY, CDR2 SVGAGI. The CDR3 spells CASSSAVGAEKLFF. The DNA of the CDR3 is TGTGCCAGCAGTTCGGCCGTGGGGGCGGAAAAACTGTTTTTT.

The chain employs TRBV19 and TRBJ1-2; no definite D call. This CDR3 is built from 10 residues. Germline V gene lookup returns CDR1 LNHDA and CDR2 SQIVND (reference sequence). With 8 bases removed from V and 4 bases from J, the gap between germline ends came to 5 bases. The CDR3 region has the DNA TGTGCCAGTTCCCTCTATGGCTACACCTTC. This codes for CASSLYGYTF. Complete variable domain (other parts from reference TRBV19 and TRBJ1-2): DGGITQSPKYLFRKEGQNVTLSCEQNLNHDAMYWYRQDPGQGLRLIYYSQIVNDFQKGDIAEGYSVSREKKESFPLTVTSAQKNPTAFYLCASSLYGYTFGSGTRLTVV.

The gene calls are TRBV28 and TRBJ2-5, with D maybe TRBD1 (6 bases). Trimming took off 7 bases at V and 5 bases at J, with 26 bases between the two ends. CDR1 MDHEN and CDR2 SYDVKM come from the germline V gene. The CDR3 spans 17 residues. CDR3 protein: CASTKRGTILGAETQYF. The CDR3 coding sequence is TGTGCCAGCACCAAAAGGGGGACGATCCTGGGGGCGGAGACCCAGTACTTC.

V and J are TRBV11-3 and TRBJ2-1, with D tentatively TRBD1 (6 bases). CDR1 is SGHNT, CDR2 YENEEA, per germline. V lost 2 bases, J lost 9 bases, and 11 bases lay in between. CDR3 length: 13 amino acids. The CDR3 DNA reads as TGTGCCAGCAGCTTACGGGACAAGGGTGAGCAGTTCTTC. This translates into CASSLRDKGEQFF.

The CDR3: CASSYRVNTEAFF. CDR3 in DNA: TGTGCCAGCAGCTACAGGGTGAACACTGAAGCTTTCTTT. The chain recombines TRBV7-6 with TRBJ1-1; TRBD1 might be the D (6 bases). Germline-derived CDR1 and CDR2 are SGHVS and FNYEAQ. The CDR3 is 13 amino acids. Trimming cost V 4 bases and J 0 bases, with 6 bases left between them.

V is TRBV11-2 and J is TRBJ1-1; D is uncertain. Germline V lookup: CDR1 SGHAT, CDR2 FQNNGV. This CDR3 has 15 residues. Trimming cost V 0 bases and J 1 base, with 9 bases left between them. CDR3 nucleotide sequence: TGTGCCAGCAGCTTAGATCCATCGGGGAACACTGAAGCTTTCTTT. It encodes CASSLDPSGNTEAFF. Drawing the rest from reference TRBV11-2 and TRBJ1-1, the complete variable domain is EAGVAQSPRYKIIEKRQSVAFWCNPISGHATLYWYQQILGQGPKLLIQFQNNGVVDDSQLPKDRFSAERLKGVDSTLKIQPAKLEDSAVYLCASSLDPSGNTEAFFGQGTRLTVV.

This clone has just a few counts. The chain links TRBV10-3 to TRBJ2-3; D is uncertain. The CDR3 extends over 15 amino acids. Between the trimmed V and J ends, which lost 0 bases and 2 bases, there was a span of 9 bases. Germline CDR1 ENHRY, CDR2 SYGVKD. CDR3 in amino acids: CAISESNQNTDTQYF. CDR3 in DNA: TGTGCCATCAGTGAGTCGAACCAGAACACAGATACGCAGTATTTT.

This chain joins TRBV2 and TRBJ2-2; D uncertain. V shed 7 bases and J shed 4 bases, with 13 bases lying between them. This CDR3 has 14 amino acids. Germline CDR1 reads SNHLY; CDR2 reads FYNNEI. The CDR3 region has the DNA TGTGCCAGCAACCCCAGGCCCAGCACCGGGGAGCTGTTTTTT. Translated: CASNPRPSTGELFF.

V is TRBV6-5 and J is TRBJ1-2; 7 nucleotides agree with TRBD1. Germline V lookup: CDR1 MNHEY, CDR2 SVGAGI. Trimming cost V 6 bases and J 10 bases; bases outside gene matches: 5. The CDR3 spans 11 residues. DNA for the CDR3: TGTGCCAGCAGACGACAGGGACCCTACACCTTC. It yields the protein CASRRQGPYTF.

The chain combines TRBV11-2 with TRBJ2-1, with a weak D call TRBD2 (5 bases). Germline loops: CDR1 SGHAT, CDR2 FQNNGV. The CDR3 loop spans 14 amino acids. Trimming stripped 1 base from V and 9 bases from J, with 13 bases between. The CDR3 spells CASSLVDPSGEQFF. CDR3 coding DNA: TGTGCCAGCAGCTTAGTGGACCCCAGCGGTGAGCAGTTCTTC.

This chain links TRBV5-8 with TRBJ1-5, with a weak D call TRBD1 (5 bases). V was pared by 0 bases and J by 0 bases, with 7 bases between. This CDR3 spans 15 amino acids. From germline, CDR1 is SGHTS and CDR2 YDEGEE. The CDR3 sequence is CASSLGQHSNQPQHF. In nucleotides, the CDR3 is TGTGCCAGCAGCTTGGGACAGCATAGCAATCAGCCCCAGCATTTT.

There are a few counts of this clone. V is TRBV20-1 and J is TRBJ2-7, with a possible D match to TRBD1 (5 bases). With 2 bases removed from V and 9 bases from J, the gap between germline ends came to 11 bases. CDR1 DFQATT and CDR2 SNEGSKA come from the germline V gene (reference sequence). There are 11 residues in the CDR3. The DNA of the CDR3 is TGCAGTGCTAGACAGGGTATGGGGCAGTACTTC. Translation: CSARQGMGQYF.

In nucleotides, the CDR3 is TGCGCCAGCAGTGATGGGGGCCCGTCATACACAGATACGCAGTATTTT. This encodes CASSDGGPSYTDTQYF. The chain couples TRBV10-2 to TRBJ2-3; weak D call: TRBD1 (6 bases). V gave up 3 bases and J gave up 2 bases, with 15 bases separating them. Per germline, CDR1 WSHSY and CDR2 SAAADI. The CDR3 has 16 amino acids.